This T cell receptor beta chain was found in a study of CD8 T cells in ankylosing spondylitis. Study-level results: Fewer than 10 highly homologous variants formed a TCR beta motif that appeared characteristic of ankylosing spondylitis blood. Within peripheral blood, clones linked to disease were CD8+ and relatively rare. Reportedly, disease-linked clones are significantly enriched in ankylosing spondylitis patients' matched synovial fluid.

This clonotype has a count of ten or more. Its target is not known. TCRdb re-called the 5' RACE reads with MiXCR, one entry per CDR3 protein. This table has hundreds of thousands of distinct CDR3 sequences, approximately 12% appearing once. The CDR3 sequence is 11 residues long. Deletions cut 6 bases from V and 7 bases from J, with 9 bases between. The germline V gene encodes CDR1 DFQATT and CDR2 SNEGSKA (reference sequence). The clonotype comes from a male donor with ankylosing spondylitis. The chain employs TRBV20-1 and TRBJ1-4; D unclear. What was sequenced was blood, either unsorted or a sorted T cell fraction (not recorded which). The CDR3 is CSAHRFEKLFF. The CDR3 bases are TGCAGTGCCCATCGATTTGAAAAACTGTTTTTT.